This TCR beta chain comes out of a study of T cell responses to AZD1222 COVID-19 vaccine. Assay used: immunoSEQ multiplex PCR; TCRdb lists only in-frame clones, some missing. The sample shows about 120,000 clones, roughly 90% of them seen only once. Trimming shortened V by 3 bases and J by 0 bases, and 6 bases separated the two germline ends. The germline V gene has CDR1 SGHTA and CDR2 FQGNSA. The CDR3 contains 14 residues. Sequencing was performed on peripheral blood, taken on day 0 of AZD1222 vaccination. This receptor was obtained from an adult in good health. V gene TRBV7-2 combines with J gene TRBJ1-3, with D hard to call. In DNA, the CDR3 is TGTGCCAGCAGCTTGTTTGTCTCTGGAAACACCATATATTTT. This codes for CASSLFVSGNTIYF.